These 19 T cell receptor beta chains came from one sample sequenced in a study of blood T cell repertoires in COVID-19. Some clones are missing from TCRdb's copy, which holds only in-frame ones; the method was immunoSEQ multiplex PCR. The top ten clones hold approximately 4.6% of a sample with 140,000 to 150,000 clones, approximately 88% of them seen once. Material: peripheral blood. Every receptor here comes from a human donor in a cohort sampled during active COVID-19.

The chain employs TRBV25-1 and TRBJ1-1, with 7 positions matching TRBD1. The CDR3 length is 16 residues. The germline V gene has CDR1 MGHDK and CDR2 SYGVNS. V dropped 5 bases and J dropped 4; count of bases not matched to a gene: 13. The CDR3 DNA follows: TGTGCCAGCAGTTCAGGGAAAACAGGGGCGGCCACTGAAGCTTTCTTT. Protein product: CASSSGKTGAATEAFF.

The V call is TRBV28, the J call TRBJ2-7; TRBD2 might be the D (7 bases). CDR3 length equals 19 residues. The V gene lost 8 bases and the J gene lost 0 bases, with 29 bases spanning the gap. The germline V gene encodes CDR1 MDHEN and CDR2 SYDVKM. CDR3 bases: TGTGCCAGCGTCGGCCGGGGGGCAAACCAAGAGTCGAGCTCCTACGAGCAGTACGTC. Translating it yields CASVGRGANQESSSYEQYV.

The rearrangement links TRBV28 to TRBJ2-3; D is perhaps TRBD1 (5 bases). V was pared by 6 bases and J by 2 bases, with 6 bases between. The CDR3 is 12 amino acids. The germline V gene has CDR1 MDHEN and CDR2 SYDVKM. The chain's CDR3 is CASRTDTDTQYF. CDR3 nucleotide sequence: TGTGCCAGCAGGACAGACACAGATACGCAGTATTTT.

V is TRBV19 and J is TRBJ1-5; D unclear. The germline V and J ends were trimmed by 0 bases and 0 bases, with 6 bases remaining between them. CDR3 length: 15 residues. Germline V gene sequence: CDR1 LNHDA, CDR2 SQIVND (reference sequence). CDR3 protein: CASSIEEDSNQPQHF. Written as DNA, the CDR3 is TGTGCCAGTAGTATAGAGGAGGATAGCAATCAGCCCCAGCATTTT.

The chain links TRBV7-2 to TRBJ2-7, with 7 nucleotides matching TRBD1. Germline V lookup: CDR1 SGHTA, CDR2 FQGNSA. The V and J ends lost 6 bases and 4 bases, in that order; junction bases with no gene match: 0. The CDR3 is made up of 11 amino acids. CDR3 coding DNA: TGTGCCAGCAGACAGGGGTACGAGCAGTACGTC. Its protein product is CASRQGYEQYV.

The chain couples TRBV18 to TRBJ2-7; 8 bases fit TRBD1. The CDR3 totals 15 residues. Trimming at V came to 6 bases and at J to 5 bases, leaving 12 bases not matched to a gene. Looked up from germline, CDR1 is KGHSH and CDR2 is LQKENI. CDR3 DNA: TGTGCCAGCTCCCCAGAGCAGGGGGCGGCCCACGAGCAGTACGTC. Encoded protein: CASSPEQGAAHEQYV.

The chain joins TRBV10-3 to TRBJ2-5, with a possible D match to TRBD2 (5 bases). The V and J ends lost 6 bases and 0 bases respectively, with 14 bases between them. Looked up from germline, CDR1 is ENHRY and CDR2 is SYGVKD. This CDR3 comprises 15 residues. CDR3 sequence: CAIRDDTGYQETQYF. The CDR3 region has the DNA TGTGCCATCAGGGATGATACGGGATACCAAGAGACCCAGTACTTC.

This sequence joins TRBV10-3 and TRBJ2-3; 11 bases align to TRBD2. J was trimmed by 1 base and V by 3 bases; bases with no gene match: 0. Per germline, CDR1 ENHRY and CDR2 SYGVKD. The CDR3 length is 15 residues. The CDR3 protein is CAISELAGGTDTQYF. CDR3 in DNA: TGTGCCATCAGTGAACTAGCGGGGGGCACAGATACGCAGTATTTT.

The gene calls are TRBV27 and TRBJ2-7; 7 nucleotides align to TRBD1. Germline-derived CDR1 and CDR2 are MNHEY and SMNVEV (reference sequence). The ends lost 5 bases at V and 5 bases at J; junction bases unmatched: 12. CDR3 size: 15 residues. CDR3 sequence (DNA): TGTGCCAGCAGTCCGATGGACAGGCCCTTTGACGAGCAGTACTTC. Translated, it gives CASSPMDRPFDEQYF.

As DNA, the CDR3 is TGTGCCAGCAGCCAAGACACCCTAGCGGGGTTTGTCACCGGGGAGCTGTTTTTT. It specifies CASSQDTLAGFVTGELFF. The rearrangement links TRBV4-2 to TRBJ2-2; 9 nucleotides line up with TRBD2. Per the germline V gene, CDR1 is LGHNA and CDR2 is YNFKEQ. Trimming cost V 0 bases and J 4 bases; bases outside gene matches: 9. The CDR3 length is 18 residues.

This chain's CDR3 is CASSPLIGGARRTEAFF. Written as DNA, the CDR3 is TGTGCCAGCAGCCCACTAATCGGGGGGGCCAGGAGGACTGAAGCTTTCTTT. The chain recombines TRBV11-2 with TRBJ1-1, with D perhaps TRBD1 (6 bases). The CDR3 runs to 17 residues. Trimming removed 5 bases from V and 5 bases from J, with 24 bases in between. Germline CDR1 is SGHAT and CDR2 is FQNNGV.

This chain uses TRBV9 with TRBJ2-1; 8 bases map to TRBD2. CDR3 length: 16 residues. Germline lookup yields CDR1 SGDLS and CDR2 YYNGEE. With V trimmed by 0 bases and J by 1 base, 3 bases remained unmatched. The CDR3 region has the DNA TGTGCCAGCAGCGTAGGCGGCGGGGGGTCCTACAATGAGCAGTTCTTC. Protein: CASSVGGGGSYNEQFF. The variable domain in full, with the rest retrieved from reference TRBV9 and TRBJ2-1, is DSGVTQTPKHLITATGQRVTLRCSPRSGDLSVYWYQQSLDQGLQFLIQYYNGEERAKGNILERFSAQQFPDLHSELNLSSLELGDSALYFCASSVGGGGSYNEQFFGPGTRLTVL.

The chain has TRBV19 and TRBJ1-5, with TRBD1 matching over 9 bases. CDR3 length: 14 amino acids. V was pared by 7 bases and J by 1 base, with 2 bases of the junction left unmatched. Germline CDR1 reads LNHDA; CDR2 reads SQIVND (reference sequence). CDR3 sequence reads: CASITGGSNQPQHF. CDR3 bases: TGTGCCAGTATCACAGGGGGCAGCAATCAGCCCCAGCATTTT.

The rearrangement links TRBV3-1 (or the pseudogene TRBV3-2) to TRBJ2-4; 9 bases line up with TRBD1. The CDR3 consists of 16 residues. Germline V CDR1 and CDR2: LGHDT, YNNKEL (reference sequence). V dropped 1 base and J dropped 4; count of bases not matched to a gene: 5. The CDR3 is CASSQGTGVGKNIQYF. The CDR3 DNA reads as TGTGCCAGCAGCCAAGGGACAGGGGTCGGTAAAAACATTCAGTACTTC.

This chain connects TRBV10-1 to TRBJ2-1; 12 bases map to TRBD2. V lost 5 bases, J lost 6 bases, and 2 bases stayed unmatched. CDR3 length: 14 residues. Germline V lookup: CDR1 WNHNN, CDR2 SYGVQD (reference sequence). CDR3 region: CASSRLAGVNEQFF. The CDR3 DNA is TGCGCCAGCAGTAGACTAGCGGGAGTCAATGAGCAGTTCTTC.

The V gene is TRBV12-3 or TRBV12-4, the J gene TRBJ1-2, with 10 bases identical to TRBD1. This CDR3 is 13 amino acids long. Unmatched junction bases numbered 4, after V lost 5 bases and J lost 7 bases. This CDR3 is CASSARTGGGYTF. The DNA of the CDR3 is TGTGCCAGCAGTGCCCGGACAGGGGGTGGCTACACCTTC.

This clone has a handful of counts. The J gene is TRBJ1-2, the V gene TRBV6-6; 8 positions agree with TRBD1. This CDR3 is 11 amino acids long. Looked up from germline, CDR1 is MNHNY and CDR2 is SVGAGI (reference sequence). V lost 5 bases and J lost 7; bases outside the gene matches: 0. As DNA, the CDR3 is TGTGCCAGCAGTACAGGGGGTGGCTACACCTTC. It yields the protein CASSTGGGYTF.

The chain couples TRBV9 to TRBJ1-1; TRBD1 agrees at 8 bases. Germline loops: CDR1 SGDLS, CDR2 YYNGEE. Trimming took 3 bases from V and 3 from J; bases not matched to a gene: 1. This CDR3 region has 13 residues. CDR3 bases: TGTGCCAGCAGCGCACAGGGGGACACTGAAGCTTTCTTT. Its translation: CASSAQGDTEAFF.

CDR3 loop: CASSRGGNTEAFF. As DNA, the CDR3 is TGTGCCAGCAGCCGCGGGGGGAACACTGAAGCTTTCTTT. The V and J genes are TRBV3-1 (or the pseudogene TRBV3-2) and TRBJ1-1; D may be TRBD1 (5 bases). The CDR3 runs to 13 residues. Germline CDR1 reads LGHDT; CDR2 reads YNNKEL (reference sequence). Trimming pared 4 bases from V and 1 base from J, leaving 7 bases between.